This paragraph reports one T cell receptor beta chain. Its matching antigen is unknown. The data stem from a study of T cells after posttransplantation cyclophosphamide. Whole-study results and caveats: Donor CD8+ memory clones often dominated recipient blood repertoires at later times. Blood and skin or GI T cell repertoires showed limited TRB overlap.

Here immunoSEQ multiplex PCR was the method, and the copy in TCRdb shows in-frame clones only, minus some. The sample yields about 50,000 clones, roughly 94% seen once. This CDR3 is 14 amino acids long. Per the germline V gene, CDR1 is SGHTA and CDR2 is FQGNSA. V lost 2 bases to trimming and J lost 3 bases, with 8 bases between them. This TCR was recovered from a woman in her 30s in good health and a related stem cell transplant donor. The sequencing input was PBMCs. V is TRBV7-2 and J is TRBJ1-5; a weak D match, TRBD1 (5 bases). CDR3 loop: CASSLPGYNQPQHF. CDR3 nucleotide sequence: TGTGCCAGCAGCTTACCAGGGTACAATCAGCCCCAGCATTTT.